The clone carrying this TCR beta chain was counted only a few times. The data are from a study of T cell repertoires in cytomegalovirus infection. A single record per CDR3 protein comes from TCRdb applying MiXCR to the reads. The table includes around 450,000 distinct CDR3 sequences, around 32% detected once. There are 12 residues in the CDR3. The V gene's germline CDR1 is LNHDA and CDR2 SQIVND (reference sequence). Trimming shortened V by 5 bases and J by 6 bases, and 11 bases separated the two germline ends. The sequenced sample consisted of PBMCs. This sequence was found in a human donor in good health (CMV status not recorded). Some clones in this sample may be carry-over from other donors' samples. The chain recombines TRBV19 with TRBJ2-7; the D gene is possibly TRBD2 (5 bases). In DNA, the CDR3 is TGTGCCAGTAGTTCTGAGGACTCCGAGCAGTACTTC. Its translation: CASSSEDSEQYF.